The rows below give T cell receptor beta chains drawn from one sample of a study of blood T cells in healthy people across ages. Each CDR3 protein is one row after TCRdb ran MiXCR on the 5' RACE reads. The table lists around 500,000 distinct CDR3 sequences, around 48% of them singletons, with 20% to 25% in the top ten. The sequencing input was blood. These receptors were obtained from a man older than 75 in good health. The CDR3 runs from the conserved cysteine through the conserved F or W. A D gene is named only where the DNA matches it firmly. For some rows the clone size is stated as once, few or many, or as a class when expanded; others skip it.

TRBV7-2	TRBJ2-2	TRBD1	once	TGTGCCAGCAGCTCAAGACAGGGGGCCTTCACCGGGGAGCTGTTTTTT	CASSSRQGAFTGELFF
TRBV6-5	TRBJ2-6	.	few	TGTGCCAGCAGTTATCGGGCTTCCAGCGTGGCTGGGGCCAACGTCCTGACTTTC	CASSYRASSVAGANVLTF
TRBV7-6	TRBJ2-3	.	once	TGTGTCAGCAGCCGCGGACAGAAAGATACGCAGTATTTT	CVSSRGQKDTQYF
TRBV5-1	TRBJ1-4	.	.	TGCGCCAGCAGCTTGGCCACCGGGGGGCGGATTGAAAAACTGTTTTTT	CASSLATGGRIEKLFF
TRBV29-1	TRBJ2-7	TRBD2	few	TGCAGCGTTGATGGGGCAACCGGGACTAGCGGGAGGTGGTTCCTCGAGCAGTACTTC	CSVDGATGTSGRWFLEQYF
TRBV12-3/TRBV12-4	TRBJ2-6	TRBD1	.	TGTGCCGCAGGATTGGACAGGGGCGCTGGGGCCAACGTCCTGACTTTC	CAAGLDRGAGANVLTF
TRBV12-5	TRBJ2-7	TRBD1	.	TGTGCTAGTGGTTTTCGCGGGACAGGGGAGGTTCGCGAGCAGTACTTC	CASGFRGTGEVREQYF
TRBV27	TRBJ1-6	.	.	TGTGCCAGCAGTCCCTTCGGTTTTGGTTCACCCCTCCACTTT	CASSPFGFGSPLHF
TRBV7-2	TRBJ2-3	.	.	TGTGCCAGCAGCTTACACTGGACTGGCGCAGATACGCAGTATTTT	CASSLHWTGADTQYF
TRBV12-3/TRBV12-4	TRBJ2-3	TRBD2	.	TGTGCCAGCAGTTTCCGGACTAGCGGAGCCAGAACAGATACGCAGTATTTT	CASSFRTSGARTDTQYF
TRBV7-9	TRBJ1-4	.	few	TGTGCCAGCAGCCCGAGGGGGGCTACTAATGAAAAACTGTTTTTT	CASSPRGATNEKLFF
TRBV7-3	TRBJ2-7	.	few	TGTGCCAGCAGCTTAAGCGCAGGGTGGGCCTACGAGCAGTACTTC	CASSLSAGWAYEQYF
TRBV7-2	TRBJ1-2	.	few	TGTGCCAGCAGCTTAGATGGACCCTATGGCTACACCTTC	CASSLDGPYGYTF
TRBV7-2	TRBJ2-7	TRBD2	.	TGTGCCAGCAGCCCAAGAGGCGGGGGGTACGAGCAGTACTTC	CASSPRGGGYEQYF
TRBV5-1	TRBJ2-1	TRBD2	.	TGCGCCAGCAACTCGCAGACTAGCGGGAGTCAGGGTGAGCAGTTCTTC	CASNSQTSGSQGEQFF